This TCR beta chain was obtained from a study of cytomegalovirus exposure and HLA in healthy donors. This clone was counted many times. Use of 60 Vbeta and 13 Jbeta primers characterized the PCR. The repertoire was sequenced with immunoSEQ multiplex PCR; TCRdb's copy has only in-frame clones and lacks some. The data hold about 150,000 clones, with around four fifths observed a single time. The CDR3 runs 17 residues. V was clipped by 3 bases and J by 5 bases; unmatched bases: 10. Sequencing was carried out using PBMCs. This chain connects TRBV5-7 to TRBJ2-2; 10 bases fit TRBD2. TRBV5-7 is given ORF status, its function remaining uncertain. The source is a woman under 30 in good health and CMV-seronegative. CDR3 in amino acids: CASSWTTSGVKTGELFF. The DNA for the CDR3 is TGTGCCAGCAGCTGGACAACTAGCGGGGTAAAGACCGGGGAGCTGTTTTTT.